This section outlines one T cell receptor beta chain sequence together with its context. The target antigen is unknown. The data belong to a study of cytomegalovirus exposure and HLA in healthy donors. Broader study findings: Reports credit the classifier with highly specific, highly sensitive diagnosis of cytomegalovirus status. Confirmation was obtained in vitro that three CMV-associated chains are specific for CMV antigens.

The V gene end was trimmed by 4 bases and the J gene end by 5 bases; junction bases not matched to a gene: 11. This CDR3 is built from 18 residues. The germline CDR1 and CDR2 sequences are SEHNR and FQNEAQ (reference sequence). Samples came from healthy bone marrow donors. The PCR contained 60 Vbeta and 13 Jbeta primers. Per the study methods: Counted up in a later analysis, unique TCR beta chains came to some 75 million, with around 10 million shared. The data were produced by immunoSEQ multiplex PCR, yet TCRdb's version contains in-frame clones alone and is incomplete. From that table come the V and J calls and clone size; the DNA was used to work out D and trimming. The table for this sample gives tens of thousands of clones.

The chain joins TRBV7-9 to TRBJ2-2; TRBD2 matches 12 bases. The sample comprised PBMCs. This TCR came from a woman aged 25 to 39 in good health and CMV-seropositive. CDR3 protein: CASSSSGGDRRGTGELFF. Written as DNA, the CDR3 is TGTGCCAGCAGCTCTAGCGGGGGGGACCGAAGGGGGACCGGGGAGCTGTTTTTT.